The 11 T cell receptor beta chains below come from one sample, sequenced in a study of blood T cell repertoires in COVID-19. The repertoire was sequenced with immunoSEQ multiplex PCR; TCRdb's copy has only in-frame clones and lacks some. The sample shows hundreds of thousands of clones, about nine tenths of them seen only once. The sequencing input was peripheral blood. The receptors derive from a woman between 50 and 59 years old with COVID-19, enrolled during active disease.

Only a few counts were recorded for this clone. This CDR3 reads CASSYWPHYEQYF. The DNA of the CDR3 is TGTGCCAGCAGTTACTGGCCACACTACGAGCAGTACTTC. The chain recombines TRBV6-2 or TRBV6-3 with TRBJ2-7; D not resolved. The germline gives CDR1 MNHEY, CDR2 SVGEGT. V was pared by 1 base and J by 3 bases, with 7 bases between. The CDR3 totals 13 residues.

This clone was observed once. The chain carries TRBV5-1 and TRBJ1-4, with D unclear. The CDR3 contains 15 residues. Trimming took 0 bases from V and 2 from J, leaving 8 bases between them. CDR1 SGHRS and CDR2 YFSETQ come from the germline V gene. The DNA for the CDR3 is TGCGCCAGCAGCTTGGACGTGGCCACTAATGAAAAACTGTTTTTT. This translates into CASSLDVATNEKLFF. Variable domain in full (rest from reference TRBV5-1 and TRBJ1-4): KAGVTQTPRYLIKTRGQQVTLSCSPISGHRSVSWYQQTPGQGLQFLFEYFSETQRNKGNFPGRFSGRQFSNSRSEMNVSTLELGDSALYLCASSLDVATNEKLFFGSGTQLSVL.

The chain recombines TRBV10-3 with TRBJ1-2; D is unresolved. Trimming removed 2 bases at V and 2 bases at J, with 9 bases between. Germline V lookup: CDR1 ENHRY, CDR2 SYGVKD. This CDR3 contains 14 residues. The CDR3 spells CAISEAGRNYGYTF. CDR3 DNA: TGTGCCATCAGTGAGGCCGGGAGGAACTATGGCTACACCTTC.

This chain uses TRBV6-5 with TRBJ2-1, with D tentatively TRBD2 (5 bases). With 0 bases removed from V and 8 bases from J, the gap between germline ends came to 14 bases. The germline CDR1 and CDR2 sequences are MNHEY and SVGAGI. The CDR3 runs to 15 residues. CDR3 sequence (DNA): TGTGCCAGCAGTTACTCGGACTTGCGGTTAGATGAGCAGTTCTTC. Amino acids: CASSYSDLRLDEQFF.

V is TRBV11-2 and J is TRBJ1-5, with 7 bases aligning to TRBD1. Germline V gene sequence: CDR1 SGHAT, CDR2 FQNNGV. This CDR3 spans 15 amino acids. The J segment lost 0 bases and the V segment lost 5 bases, leaving 4 bases of the junction unmatched. In nucleotides, the CDR3 is TGTGCCAGCAGCAGGGACAGAAATAGCAATCAGCCCCAGCATTTT. Residues: CASSRDRNSNQPQHF.

The chain employs TRBV19 and TRBJ1-1; possibly TRBD1 for D (5 bases). The V and J ends lost 3 bases and 4 bases respectively, with 12 bases between them. Germline CDR1 and CDR2: LNHDA and SQIVND (reference sequence). The CDR3 spans 14 residues. The CDR3 loop reads CASSMGGWGTEAFF. DNA for the CDR3: TGTGCCAGTAGTATGGGGGGATGGGGCACTGAAGCTTTCTTT.

The V and J genes are TRBV5-1 and TRBJ2-7; tentatively, D is TRBD1 (6 bases). The CDR3 consists of 14 residues. The germline V and J ends were trimmed by 3 bases and 4 bases, with 14 bases remaining between them. The germline V gene encodes CDR1 SGHRS and CDR2 YFSETQ. The CDR3 protein is CASSYKQGNYEQYF. CDR3 coding DNA: TGCGCCAGCAGCTATAAACAGGGTAATTACGAGCAGTACTTC. Full variable domain (outside the CDR3, taken from reference TRBV5-1 and TRBJ2-7): KAGVTQTPRYLIKTRGQQVTLSCSPISGHRSVSWYQQTPGQGLQFLFEYFSETQRNKGNFPGRFSGRQFSNSRSEMNVSTLELGDSALYLCASSYKQGNYEQYFGPGTRLTVT.

The CDR3 is CASSYSADMGYTF. The CDR3 DNA reads as TGTGCCAGCAGTTACTCGGCTGACATGGGCTACACCTTC. This rearrangement joins TRBV6-6 to TRBJ1-2; unclear D gene. The CDR3 totals 13 residues. CDR1 MNHNY and CDR2 SVGAGI come from the germline V gene (reference sequence). Trimming removed 0 bases from V and 8 bases from J, with 10 bases in between.

The chain uses TRBV20-1 and TRBJ2-5, with a weak D call TRBD1 (6 bases). Per the germline V gene, CDR1 is DFQATT and CDR2 is SNEGSKA (reference sequence). CDR3 length: 11 residues. V was shortened by 6 bases and J by 5 bases, with 10 bases between the two germline ends. The CDR3 protein is CSAERGETQYF. In nucleotides, the CDR3 is TGCAGTGCAGAGAGGGGGGAGACCCAGTACTTC.

The chain couples TRBV3-1 (or the pseudogene TRBV3-2) to TRBJ2-1; TRBD1 aligns across 9 bases. The V segment lost 4 bases and the J segment 5 bases; nucleotides outside the gene matches: 9. Germline V gene lookup returns CDR1 LGHDT and CDR2 YNNKEL (reference sequence). This CDR3 contains 16 residues. CDR3 region: CASSRRPGQGNNEQFF. The CDR3 region has the DNA TGTGCCAGCAGCCGACGACCGGGACAGGGAAACAATGAGCAGTTCTTC.

The rearrangement links TRBV20-1 to TRBJ2-7, with 10 bases fitting TRBD2. The germline gives CDR1 DFQATT, CDR2 SNEGSKA (reference sequence). V was pared by 3 bases and J by 6 bases, with 5 bases of the junction left unmatched. The CDR3 runs 13 residues. CDR3 DNA sequence: TGCAGTGCTAGTCTAGCGGGAGTAACCGAGCAGTACTTC. This gives the protein CSASLAGVTEQYF.